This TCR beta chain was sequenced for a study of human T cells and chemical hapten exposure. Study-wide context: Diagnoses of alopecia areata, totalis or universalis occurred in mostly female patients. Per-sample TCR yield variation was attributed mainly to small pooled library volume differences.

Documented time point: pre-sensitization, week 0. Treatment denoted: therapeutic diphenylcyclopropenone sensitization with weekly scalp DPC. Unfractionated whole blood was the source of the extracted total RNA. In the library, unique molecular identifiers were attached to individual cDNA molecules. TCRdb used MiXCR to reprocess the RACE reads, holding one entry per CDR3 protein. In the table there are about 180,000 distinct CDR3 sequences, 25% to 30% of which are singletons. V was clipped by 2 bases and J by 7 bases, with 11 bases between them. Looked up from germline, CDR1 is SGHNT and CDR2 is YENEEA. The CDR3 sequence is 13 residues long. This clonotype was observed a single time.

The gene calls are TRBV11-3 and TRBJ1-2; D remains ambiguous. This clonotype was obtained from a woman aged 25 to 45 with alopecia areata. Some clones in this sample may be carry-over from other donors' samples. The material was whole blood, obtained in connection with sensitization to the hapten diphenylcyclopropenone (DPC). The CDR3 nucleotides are TGTGCCAGCAGCTTAATAGGAGACGCTGGCTACACCTTC. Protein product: CASSLIGDAGYTF. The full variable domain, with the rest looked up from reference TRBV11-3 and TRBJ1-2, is EAGVVQSPRYKIIEKKQPVAFWCNPISGHNTLYWYLQNLGQGPELLIRYENEEAVDDSQLPKDRFSAERLKGVDSTLKIQPAELGDSAVYLCASSLIGDAGYTFGSGTRLTVV.